The 32 T cell receptor beta chains given below trace back to one sample, sequenced in a study of blood T cell repertoires in COVID-19. Only in-frame clones appear in the TCRdb table, and some are missing; sequencing was by immunoSEQ multiplex PCR. The profile shows 330,000 or so clones, 87% of them singletons. Sequenced: PBMCs or T cells enriched from blood (not recorded which). All receptors come from a man in his forties in a cohort exposed to, infected with or recovered from COVID-19 (not recorded which).

This chain connects TRBV11-3 to TRBJ2-7; the D gene is possibly TRBD2 (7 bases). V shed 5 bases and J shed 6 bases, with 20 bases lying between them. This CDR3 region has 15 residues. CDR1 is SGHNT, CDR2 YENEEA, per germline. As DNA, the CDR3 is TGTGCCAGCAGCGCCGGACTAGGGGGTATTCGCGAGCAGTACTTC. Amino acid sequence: CASSAGLGGIREQYF. Filled out from reference TRBV11-3 and TRBJ2-7, the complete variable domain reads EAGVVQSPRYKIIEKKQPVAFWCNPISGHNTLYWYLQNLGQGPELLIRYENEEAVDDSQLPKDRFSAERLKGVDSTLKIQPAELGDSAVYLCASSAGLGGIREQYFGPGTRLTVT.

The chain has TRBV6-5 and TRBJ1-5; 7 bases fit TRBD1. In germline, CDR1 is MNHEY, CDR2 SVGAGI. This CDR3 contains 13 residues. The V segment lost 5 bases and the J segment 6 bases; nucleotides outside the gene matches: 4. The CDR3 loop reads CASSLDRAQPQHF. In DNA form, the CDR3 reads TGTGCCAGCAGTCTAGACAGGGCTCAGCCCCAGCATTTT.

The chain employs TRBV6-5 and TRBJ2-2, with D tentatively TRBD2 (5 bases). V was clipped by 7 bases and J by 5 bases, with 17 bases between them. The CDR3 runs to 15 residues. Germline CDR1 is MNHEY and CDR2 is SVGAGI. The CDR3 DNA reads TGTGCCAGCATCCCAAGGGTACAGCGGACCGGGGAGCTGTTTTTT. Translated: CASIPRVQRTGELFF.

This sequence joins TRBV11-2 and TRBJ1-5, with 9 nucleotides matching TRBD1. This CDR3 comprises 13 residues. The J segment lost 7 bases and the V segment lost 5 bases, leaving 3 bases of the junction unmatched. Germline assignment: CDR1 SGHAT and CDR2 FQNNGV. DNA of the CDR3: TGTGCCAGCAGCGAAGGACAGGGGCAGCCCCAGCATTTT. It encodes CASSEGQGQPQHF.

The chain employs TRBV2 and TRBJ1-2; 7 bases are shared with TRBD1. CDR1 and CDR2 from the germline V gene are SNHLY and FYNNEI. The CDR3 loop spans 13 amino acids. V dropped 6 bases and J dropped 7; count of bases not matched to a gene: 8. CDR3: CASSEGQRTGYTF. CDR3 in DNA: TGTGCCAGCAGCGAGGGACAGAGGACTGGCTACACCTTC.

The chain recombines TRBV30 with TRBJ1-2; perhaps TRBD1 as D (5 bases). V lost 4 bases, J lost 2 bases, and 8 bases lay in between. Germline V CDR1 and CDR2: GTSNPN, SVGIG (reference sequence). The CDR3 length is 12 residues. Written as DNA, the CDR3 is TGTGCCTGGAAGGCAGGGAACTATGGCTACACCTTC. Translation gives CAWKAGNYGYTF.

The CDR3 DNA is TGTGCCACCAGCGGCTACCAGGGACTCGTCAATGAGCAGTTCTTC. As protein: CATSGYQGLVNEQFF. The chain carries TRBV15 and TRBJ2-1, with D maybe TRBD2 (6 bases). The CDR3 runs to 15 residues. Germline CDR1 reads LNHNV; CDR2 reads YYDKDF (reference sequence). The V and J ends lost 5 bases and 6 bases respectively, with 17 bases between them.

This chain links TRBV5-6 with TRBJ2-2, with D unclear. V was clipped by 0 bases and J by 5 bases, with 5 bases between them. This CDR3 contains 13 residues. Germline V gene lookup returns CDR1 SGHDT and CDR2 YYEEEE. CDR3 amino acids: CASSLERTGELFF. CDR3 DNA: TGTGCCAGCAGCTTGGAACGGACCGGGGAGCTGTTTTTT.

This rearrangement joins TRBV29-1 to TRBJ1-6; weak D call: TRBD1 (5 bases). This CDR3 has 13 residues. Germline V gene sequence: CDR1 SQVTM, CDR2 ANQGSEA. V lost 5 bases, J lost 10 bases, and 15 bases lay in between. The CDR3 sequence: CSVRRDLASPLHF. The CDR3 DNA reads as TGCAGCGTTCGCAGGGATCTGGCCTCACCCCTCCACTTT.

This clone was seen a single time. The chain carries TRBV2 and TRBJ1-6; tentative D call: TRBD1 (5 bases). The CDR3 length is 14 residues. Deletions cut 3 bases from V and 6 bases from J, with 9 bases between. From germline, CDR1 is SNHLY and CDR2 FYNNEI. CDR3 DNA: TGTGCCAGCAGTGACAGGGTATCTAATTCACCCCTCCACTTT. It translates to CASSDRVSNSPLHF. Based on the CDR3 plus reference TRBV2 and TRBJ1-6, the full variable domain is EPEVTQTPSHQVTQMGQEVILRCVPISNHLYFYWYRQILGQKVEFLVSFYNNEISEKSEIFDDQFSVERPDGSNFTLKIRSTKLEDSAMYFCASSDRVSNSPLHFGNGTRLTVT.

The V and J genes are TRBV19 and TRBJ2-7; 8 bases agree with TRBD1. The trim removed 3 bases at V and 0 bases at J, leaving 4 bases unmatched. Per germline, CDR1 LNHDA and CDR2 SQIVND (reference sequence). CDR3 size: 15 residues. DNA for the CDR3: TGTGCCAGTAGTATTGTTGACAGGGGCTCCTACGAGCAGTACTTC. This codes for CASSIVDRGSYEQYF.

A remark on this clone: Other DNA sequences of this sample code for an identical CDR3. The chain is built from TRBV5-1 and TRBJ1-2; 9 nucleotides line up with TRBD1. Germline trimming cut 2 bases from V and 8 bases from J; bases unmatched to any gene: 4. The CDR3 runs to 13 residues. Germline assignment: CDR1 SGHRS and CDR2 YFSETQ. CDR3 sequence (DNA): TGCGCCAGCAGCTTACAGGGGGCGGAGGGCTACACCTTC. Translation gives CASSLQGAEGYTF.

The V call is TRBV6-1, the J call TRBJ2-1; no clear D. This CDR3 has 13 residues. Trimming took off 4 bases at V and 5 bases at J, with 9 bases between the two ends. CDR1 is MNHNS, CDR2 SASEGT, per germline. CDR3 in DNA: TGTGCCAGCAGTGTAGCCAGTAACAATGAGCAGTTCTTC. Translating gives CASSVASNNEQFF.

The V call is TRBV6-1, the J call TRBJ1-2; D gene ambiguous. The CDR3 runs to 13 residues. The V gene's germline CDR1 is MNHNS and CDR2 SASEGT. Trimming took 2 bases from V and 8 from J, leaving 12 bases between them. This CDR3 is CASSETFLGGYTF. The CDR3, as DNA: TGTGCCAGCAGTGAAACCTTTTTGGGCGGCTACACCTTC.

This clone came up once. V and J are TRBV4-1 and TRBJ2-3, with TRBD1 identical over 9 bases. The CDR3 covers 14 residues. Germline CDR1 is MGHRA and CDR2 is YSYEKL. V lost 9 bases and J lost 5; bases outside the gene matches: 9. In DNA form, the CDR3 reads TGCGCCAGTCAAACCGGGACAGGGCTAGATACGCAGTATTTT. As protein: CASQTGTGLDTQYF.

V usage is TRBV19 and J usage is TRBJ1-1; possibly TRBD1 for D (6 bases). Germline lookup yields CDR1 LNHDA and CDR2 SQIVND (reference sequence). With 3 bases removed from V and 5 bases from J, the gap between germline ends came to 10 bases. This CDR3 has 13 amino acids. Here the CDR3 reads CASSMGARTEAFF. The CDR3 bases are TGTGCCAGTAGTATGGGGGCCCGGACTGAAGCTTTCTTT.

This clone was detected many times. The V and J genes are TRBV7-2 and TRBJ1-1, with 10 nucleotides matching TRBD1. Germline V CDR1 and CDR2: SGHTA, FQGNSA. Trimming at V came to 4 bases and at J to 4 bases, leaving 3 bases not matched to a gene. This CDR3 contains 14 residues. The CDR3 DNA sequence: TGTGCCAGCAGCTGGACAGGGGGAAGCACTGAAGCTTTCTTT. It codes for CASSWTGGSTEAFF.

The CDR3 reads CATRGPSGVSYNEQFF. As DNA, the CDR3 is TGTGCCACCCGAGGGCCGTCTGGGGTCTCCTACAATGAGCAGTTCTTC. V is TRBV15 and J is TRBJ2-1; D perhaps matches TRBD2 (5 bases). This CDR3 region has 16 residues. Trimming left V 8 bases short and J 0 bases short, with 17 bases between. Per germline, CDR1 LNHNV and CDR2 YYDKDF (reference sequence).

The CDR3 region has the DNA TGTGCCAGCAGCTTATACCCAAAAAGGACTAGCGGGAAGTTTGACCAAGAGACCCAGTACTTC. Its protein is CASSLYPKRTSGKFDQETQYF. This chain links TRBV7-7 with TRBJ2-5; 12 nucleotides match TRBD2. Germline values: CDR1 SSHAT, CDR2 FNYEAQ (reference sequence). V lost 2 bases and J lost 0; bases outside the gene matches: 16. This CDR3 is 21 amino acids long.

The chain links TRBV5-6 to TRBJ2-1, with 16 bases aligning to TRBD2. V dropped 3 bases and J dropped 10; count of bases not matched to a gene: 10. Germline CDR1 SGHDT, CDR2 YYEEEE. This CDR3 is 17 amino acids long. The CDR3 loop reads CASSSQSGLAGGGEQFF. Here the CDR3 DNA reads TGTGCCAGCAGCTCCCAATCGGGACTAGCGGGAGGGGGGGAGCAGTTCTTC.

The J gene is TRBJ1-1, the V gene TRBV5-1, with D maybe TRBD1 (5 bases). V was pared by 4 bases and J by 9 bases, with 16 bases between. This CDR3 region has 13 residues. From germline, CDR1 is SGHRS and CDR2 YFSETQ. CDR3 nucleotides: TGCGCCAGCAGCACGGACAACATCCCCAAAGCTTTCTTT. It translates to CASSTDNIPKAFF. The whole variable domain, remainder taken from reference TRBV5-1 and TRBJ1-1, is KAGVTQTPRYLIKTRGQQVTLSCSPISGHRSVSWYQQTPGQGLQFLFEYFSETQRNKGNFPGRFSGRQFSNSRSEMNVSTLELGDSALYLCASSTDNIPKAFFGQGTRLTVV.

The chain employs TRBV5-5 and TRBJ2-1; D is undetermined. V lost 4 bases to trimming and J lost 5 bases, with 13 bases between them. Germline V lookup: CDR1 SGHKS, CDR2 YYEKEE (reference sequence). This CDR3 spans 14 amino acids. The CDR3 DNA is TGTGCCAGCAGCCTTACAGCCATGGACAATGAGCAGTTCTTC. Residues: CASSLTAMDNEQFF.

V is TRBV7-6 and J is TRBJ1-4, with 7 nucleotides matching TRBD1. The CDR3 length is 14 residues. Germline CDR1 SGHVS, CDR2 FNYEAQ. The J segment lost 8 bases and the V segment lost 1 base, leaving 4 bases of the junction unmatched. The CDR3, as DNA: TGTGCCAGCAGCTTAGGACAGGGCAAGGAAAAACTGTTTTTT. Protein sequence: CASSLGQGKEKLFF.

The V call is TRBV6-2 or TRBV6-3, the J call TRBJ2-1, with 9 bases fitting TRBD2. The CDR3 runs 15 residues. Per germline, CDR1 MNHEY and CDR2 SVGEGT. V gave up 6 bases and J gave up 7 bases; unmatched junction bases: 10. The CDR3, as DNA: TGTGCCAGCAGCATTATGGCGGGAGGGCGGAATGAGCAGTTCTTC. Protein sequence: CASSIMAGGRNEQFF.

This chain connects TRBV9 to TRBJ2-3; 12 nucleotides line up with TRBD2. Losses at the gene ends were 0 bases for V and 1 base for J; bases not matched to a gene: 15. The CDR3 contains 21 residues. Germline V gene sequence: CDR1 SGDLS, CDR2 YYNGEE. The CDR3 loop is CASSVGLRGLAGSSGTDTQYF. The CDR3 DNA is TGTGCCAGCAGCGTAGGGTTGCGGGGACTAGCGGGCTCCTCGGGCACAGATACGCAGTATTTT.

V gene TRBV3-1 (or the pseudogene TRBV3-2) combines with J gene TRBJ2-7, with TRBD1 identical over 8 bases. V was clipped by 5 bases and J by 0 bases; unmatched bases: 6. Looked up from germline, CDR1 is LGHDT and CDR2 is YNNKEL (reference sequence). CDR3 length: 15 residues. CDR3: CASSRTGTGSYEQYF. CDR3 bases: TGTGCCAGCAGCAGGACAGGGACTGGCTCCTACGAGCAGTACTTC.

The V call is TRBV7-9, the J call TRBJ1-4; TRBD1 matches at 7 bases. This CDR3 comprises 18 residues. Trimming cost V 5 bases and J 0 bases; bases outside gene matches: 12. CDR1 SEHNR and CDR2 FQNEAQ come from the germline V gene (reference sequence). CDR3 bases: TGTGCCAGCAGCCTCGGGCCGGGACAGCAGACAACTAATGAAAAACTGTTTTTT. Translation gives CASSLGPGQQTTNEKLFF.

V gene TRBV27 combines with J gene TRBJ1-1; TRBD1 matches 7 bases. Germline V gene data show CDR1 as MNHEY and CDR2 as SMNVEV (reference sequence). With 5 bases clipped from V and 4 bases from J, the junction kept 4 bases outside the gene matches. The CDR3 runs to 13 residues. The DNA of the CDR3 is TGTGCCAGCAGTCCCGAGGGGGCCACTGAAGCTTTCTTT. It specifies CASSPEGATEAFF.

This clone came up a few times. The same CDR3 is also encoded by other DNA sequences in this sample. The gene calls are TRBV5-4 and TRBJ2-1; D is perhaps TRBD2 (5 bases). Germline V gene data show CDR1 as SGHNT and CDR2 as YYREEE (reference sequence). This CDR3 has 15 residues. The V end was cut by 1 base, the J end by 6 bases, with 14 bases between. The CDR3 is CASSLTSGSFNEQFF. CDR3 bases: TGTGCCAGCAGCTTGACCAGCGGTTCGTTCAATGAGCAGTTCTTC.

The chain is built from TRBV2 and TRBJ1-3, with D possibly being TRBD1 (6 bases). Germline values: CDR1 SNHLY, CDR2 FYNNEI. The CDR3 spans 13 residues. V lost 6 bases to trimming and J lost 0 bases, with 6 bases between them. The CDR3: CASRDSSGNTIYF. In DNA form, the CDR3 reads TGTGCCAGCAGGGACAGCTCTGGAAACACCATATATTTT.

In DNA form, the CDR3 reads TGTGCCTGGAGTGAATCCCCGGGACAGAATTCACCCCTCCACTTT. Its protein product is CAWSESPGQNSPLHF. The chain recombines TRBV30 with TRBJ1-6, with 7 bases fitting TRBD1. This CDR3 has 15 residues. CDR1 and CDR2 (germline): GTSNPN, SVGIG (reference sequence). With V trimmed by 1 base and J by 7 bases, 7 bases remained unmatched.

The chain joins TRBV19 to TRBJ2-5, with D possibly being TRBD2 (7 bases). Germline CDR1 and CDR2: LNHDA and SQIVND (reference sequence). The CDR3 runs 16 residues. V was shortened by 5 bases and J by 3 bases, with 19 bases between the two germline ends. CDR3 coding DNA: TGTGCCAGTAGTCTTTCGGGGGGCCCCAGGGAAGAGACCCAGTACTTC. Translation: CASSLSGGPREETQYF.